Listed below are T cell receptor beta chains from one sample, sequenced in a study of blood T cell repertoires in COVID-19. Some clones are missing from TCRdb's copy, which holds only in-frame ones; the method was immunoSEQ multiplex PCR. The data contain approximately 89,000 clones, about 80% of them seen just once; the ten biggest clones take up about 19%. The sample taken for sequencing was peripheral blood. Receptors were obtained from an elderly woman with acute or convalescent COVID-19. CDR3s include the opening cysteine and the closing phenylalanine or tryptophan. A D gene is named only where the DNA matches it firmly. Clone size is stated in some rows and not others, as once, few, many or a class when expanded.

DNA,CDR3,size,D,J,V
TGTGCCAGCAGCCAAGGGGGAGGTAGCAATCAGCCCCAGCATTTT,CASSQGGGSNQPQHF,few,NA,TRBJ1-5,TRBV3-1/TRBV3-2
TGCGCCAGCAGCGTGACAGGTACCGGGGAGCTGTTTTTT,CASSVTGTGELFF,NA,NA,TRBJ2-2,TRBV5-1
TGTGCCACAGCAGGGACTAATCAGCCCCAGCATTTT,CATAGTNQPQHF,NA,NA,TRBJ1-5,TRBV10-3
TGTGCCAGCAGTAAACAAGCAGGGGGCGTCGGCTCACCCCTCCACTTT,CASSKQAGGVGSPLHF,NA,TRBD1,TRBJ1-6,TRBV27
TGTGCCATCAGTGACCCCAGGGTAGAGGAGCAGTACTTC,CAISDPRVEEQYF,few,NA,TRBJ2-7,TRBV10-3
TGTGCCAGCAGCCATAGATCTGGGGCCAACGTCCTGACTTTC,CASSHRSGANVLTF,NA,NA,TRBJ2-6,TRBV3-1/TRBV3-2
TGTGCCTGGAGTCCGCGAGACGGGGAGCTGTTTTTT,CAWSPRDGELFF,NA,NA,TRBJ2-2,TRBV30
TGTGCCACCACTAGGGGACTCCTTAATGAAAAACTGTTTTTT,CATTRGLLNEKLFF,NA,NA,TRBJ1-4,TRBV15
TGTGCCAGCAGCTCAATCGGACAGGGGCGCCAAGAGACCCAGTACTTC,CASSSIGQGRQETQYF,NA,TRBD1,TRBJ2-5,TRBV7-9
TGTGCCAGCACCAGAAACCTTGGACTAGCGGGGGGCGGGGAGACCCAGTACTTC,CASTRNLGLAGGGETQYF,NA,TRBD2,TRBJ2-5,TRBV7-9
TGTGCCAGAAGTCTTAGACACTACAGGGTTTTGCACGAGCAGTACTTC,CARSLRHYRVLHEQYF,NA,NA,TRBJ2-7,TRBV5-3
TGTGCTAGTGGTTCCAAAACTAGCGGGAGAAGGACCGGGGAGCTGTTTTTT,CASGSKTSGRRTGELFF,few,TRBD2,TRBJ2-2,TRBV12-5
TGTGCCAGCAGTGCCCAGCGGGGCCGCGCGGACGAGCAGTACTTC,CASSAQRGRADEQYF,few,TRBD2,TRBJ2-7,TRBV2
TGTGCCAGCTCACCTCAGGGAGGGAATGAGCAGTTCTTC,CASSPQGGNEQFF,NA,TRBD2,TRBJ2-1,TRBV18
TGTGCCAGCAGTGGTAGAGTAGGGGGCTTCAATGAGCAGTTCTTC,CASSGRVGGFNEQFF,NA,TRBD1,TRBJ2-1,TRBV6-4
TGTGCCAGCAGTTTCAGGGCTGATGCTACTATGAACACTGAAGCTTTCTTT,CASSFRADATMNTEAFF,many,NA,TRBJ1-1,TRBV27
TGTGCCAGCAGCCCAAGGACAGGGGGCCCCACCGGGGAGCTGTTTTTT,CASSPRTGGPTGELFF,NA,TRBD1,TRBJ2-2,TRBV5-4
TGCGCCAGCTCCTCGGGGGTTAACTATGGCTACACCTTC,CASSSGVNYGYTF,NA,NA,TRBJ1-2,TRBV10-1
TGTGCCAGCAGCTTAAATCGGGGGGGTTCTTTGAATGAGCAGTTCTTC,CASSLNRGGSLNEQFF,NA,TRBD2,TRBJ2-1,TRBV7-3
TGTGCCAGCGCCCGACGGGGGGAGAACACCGGGGAGCTGTTTTTT,CASARRGENTGELFF,NA,TRBD2,TRBJ2-2,TRBV6-5
TGTGCCAGCAGCCGACAGGGTAGCTCCTACAATGAGCAGTTCTTC,CASSRQGSSYNEQFF,NA,TRBD1,TRBJ2-1,TRBV6-5
TGTGCCAGCACCCGACAGGGATCGGATGGCTACACCTTC,CASTRQGSDGYTF,NA,TRBD1,TRBJ1-2,TRBV2
TGTGCCAGCAGCCCCCCAGGAAGTTACACTGAAGCTTTCTTT,CASSPPGSYTEAFF,few,NA,TRBJ1-1,TRBV7-3
TGTGCCAGCAGTTACTCGAAGGCAAGCGAGAGCATTCAGTACTTC,CASSYSKASESIQYF,NA,NA,TRBJ2-4,TRBV6-6
TGTGCCAGCTCACCACCCAACACAGATACGCAGTATTTT,CASSPPNTDTQYF,NA,NA,TRBJ2-3,TRBV18
TGTGCCAGCAGCTTCTCCGGGACAGGGGGCAATGAGCAGTTCTTC,CASSFSGTGGNEQFF,NA,TRBD1,TRBJ2-1,TRBV11-1
TGTGCCAGCTCACCGGCAGGAGGCAACGAGCAGTACTTC,CASSPAGGNEQYF,NA,NA,TRBJ2-7,TRBV18
TGCGCCAGCAGCCACCCCGGGACAGGGGCCCTCAATGAGCAGTTCTTC,CASSHPGTGALNEQFF,few,TRBD1,TRBJ2-1,TRBV4-1
TGCGCCAGCAGCCCGTCAGGGGGCTCGGTGGGAGAGACCCAGTACTTC,CASSPSGGSVGETQYF,NA,TRBD1,TRBJ2-5,TRBV5-1
TGTGCCAGCAGCTCCCCGGGACACAGTTCTGAGGGCTACACCTTC,CASSSPGHSSEGYTF,few,NA,TRBJ1-2,TRBV9
TGTGCCACCAGTTCAACAGGGGGATGGTCTCCTGAAGCTTTCTTT,CATSSTGGWSPEAFF,NA,TRBD1,TRBJ1-1,TRBV15
TGTGCCAGTACCCCAACAGGTGTTCAGCCCCAGCATTTT,CASTPTGVQPQHF,few,NA,TRBJ1-5,TRBV19
TGTGCCAGCAGCCTGGGACACCGCACTGAAGCTTTCTTT,CASSLGHRTEAFF,NA,NA,TRBJ1-1,TRBV27
TGTGCCAGCAACCTAGCGGGGGCCGCCTACAATGAGCAGTTCTTC,CASNLAGAAYNEQFF,NA,TRBD2,TRBJ2-1,TRBV19
TGTGCCAGCTCACCACCACTAGCGGGCACAGATACGCAGTATTTT,CASSPPLAGTDTQYF,NA,TRBD2,TRBJ2-3,TRBV18
TGTGCCAGCAGTGAATGGTTAGCGGGGGGGCCTGGTAGAGATACGCAGTATTTT,CASSEWLAGGPGRDTQYF,NA,TRBD2,TRBJ2-3,TRBV25-1
TGTGCCAGCAGCTTAACGTATCTAGCGGGGGCCCCGCGCACCGGGGAGCTGTTTTTT,CASSLTYLAGAPRTGELFF,NA,TRBD2,TRBJ2-2,TRBV7-3
TGTGCCAGCTCACCTCAGGCGTCCCTCCGAGAAAAACTGTTTTTT,CASSPQASLREKLFF,NA,NA,TRBJ1-4,TRBV18
TGTGCCAGCAGCAGGGGACAGGAGGTCTATGGCTACACCTTC,CASSRGQEVYGYTF,NA,TRBD1,TRBJ1-2,TRBV5-6
TGCGCCAGCAACTGGGGGCGCCAAGAGACCCAGTACTTC,CASNWGRQETQYF,NA,NA,TRBJ2-5,TRBV5-1
TGTGCCAGCAGCTCCACTAGGTATCAAGAGACCCAGTACTTC,CASSSTRYQETQYF,NA,NA,TRBJ2-5,TRBV2